The 25 T cell receptor beta chains given below trace back to one sample, sequenced in a study of T-cell reconstitution after alpha-beta-depleted transplantation in children. Preparation of the TCRbeta library involved a method that used unique molecular identifiers. TCRdb called the PCR reads again in MiXCR, with one record for every CDR3 protein. This sample carries approximately 88,000 distinct CDR3 sequences, over 9% of them seen once, and the ten largest clones take about 14%. The sample in question was PBMCs from the stem cell graft donor, obtained from the stem cell graft. All receptors derive from a human donor who donated a stem cell graft to a child with inherited bone marrow failure.

This clonotype was seen at least ten times. CDR3 DNA: TGCAGTGCTCCCGACTCCCTGGTCCACAATGAGCAGTTCTTC. Amino acid sequence: CSAPDSLVHNEQFF. The rearrangement links TRBV20-1 to TRBJ2-1; D remains unclear. In germline, CDR1 is DFQATT, CDR2 SNEGSKA (reference sequence). V lost 5 bases, J lost 5 bases, and 16 bases lay in between. The length of the CDR3 is 14 residues.

This clonotype was seen many times. The rearrangement uses TRBV5-8 and TRBJ2-7; weak D call: TRBD1 (7 bases). In germline, CDR1 is SGHTS, CDR2 YDEGEE. The V end lost 0 bases, the J end lost 1 base, and 11 bases lay between the germline ends. The CDR3 extends over 15 amino acids. DNA of the CDR3: TGTGCCAGCAGCTTGGCACAGGGGACTTCCTACGAGCAGTACTTC. Amino acid sequence: CASSLAQGTSYEQYF.

Of note for this clonotype: A read error is possible here, since a much larger clone lies one base away. This chain links TRBV20-1 with TRBJ2-4; a weak D match, TRBD1 (6 bases). Germline assignment: CDR1 DFQATT and CDR2 SNEGSKA (reference sequence). The CDR3 is 15 residues long. The CDR3 bases are TGCGGTGCTGCTAGCCGTACAGGGGCCAAAAACATTCAGTACTTC. Translation gives CGAASRTGAKNIQYF.

This clonotype was observed at least ten times. This chain uses TRBV7-9 with TRBJ2-7; 9 bases are a match to TRBD1. This CDR3 is built from 15 residues. In germline, CDR1 is SEHNR, CDR2 FQNEAQ (reference sequence). V dropped 6 bases and J dropped 6; count of bases not matched to a gene: 12. The CDR3 is CASSLDRGVHREQYF. The CDR3, as DNA: TGTGCCAGCAGTCTCGACAGGGGGGTTCACCGCGAGCAGTACTTC.

Many counts were recorded for this clonotype. The V gene is TRBV29-1, the J gene TRBJ1-4; D possibly corresponds to TRBD1 (6 bases). The CDR3 runs 13 residues. Germline CDR1 SQVTM, CDR2 ANQGSEA. Trimming left V 3 bases short and J 5 bases short, with 10 bases between. Here the CDR3 DNA reads TGCAGCGTTGATGGGGGACACAATGAAAAACTGTTTTTT. Its translation is CSVDGGHNEKLFF.

The DNA of the CDR3 is TGTGCCAGCAGTGAAGCGGAGGCCGGGGAGCTGTTTTTT. Amino acid sequence: CASSEAEAGELFF. This chain links TRBV2 with TRBJ2-2; TRBD2 might be the D (5 bases). The CDR3 sequence is 13 residues long. The V end lost 0 bases, the J end lost 6 bases, and 5 bases lay between the germline ends. The germline V gene encodes CDR1 SNHLY and CDR2 FYNNEI. Drawing the rest from reference TRBV2 and TRBJ2-2, the complete variable domain is EPEVTQTPSHQVTQMGQEVILRCVPISNHLYFYWYRQILGQKVEFLVSFYNNEISEKSEIFDDQFSVERPDGSNFTLKIRSTKLEDSAMYFCASSEAEAGELFFGEGSRLTVL.

This clonotype was counted ten times or more. This chain links TRBV7-9 with TRBJ2-2; D might be TRBD1 (6 bases). Trimming stripped 5 bases from V and 4 bases from J, with 14 bases between. CDR1 and CDR2 from the germline V gene are SEHNR and FQNEAQ (reference sequence). The CDR3 is 15 amino acids. This CDR3 reads CASSPGAVSTGELFF. The CDR3 DNA reads TGTGCCAGCAGCCCAGGGGCAGTTTCCACCGGGGAGCTGTTTTTT.

This clonotype was observed many times. V gene TRBV10-3 combines with J gene TRBJ2-5; no firm D call. Looked up from germline, CDR1 is ENHRY and CDR2 is SYGVKD. Trimming removed 8 bases from V and 3 bases from J, with 10 bases in between. The CDR3 runs 12 residues. CDR3 amino acids: CAIGEWEETQYF. CDR3 nucleotide sequence: TGTGCCATCGGCGAATGGGAAGAGACCCAGTACTTC.

This clonotype was detected ten times or more. Written as DNA, the CDR3 is TGTGCCAGCAGCAAGGACAGGGCCGACGAGCAGTACTTC. Its protein product is CASSKDRADEQYF. J is TRBJ2-7 and V is TRBV7-9, with 8 bases matching TRBD1. V lost 5 bases and J lost 5; bases outside the gene matches: 5. The CDR3 has 13 residues. Germline loops: CDR1 SEHNR, CDR2 FQNEAQ (reference sequence).

This clonotype was seen at least ten times. The chain joins TRBV7-8 to TRBJ2-6; D unresolved. Looked up from germline, CDR1 is SGHVS and CDR2 is FQNEAQ. V lost 2 bases and J 0 bases, leaving 5 bases between the germline ends. This CDR3 contains 15 residues. The CDR3 DNA reads as TGTGCCAGCAGCTTACGGATCTCTGGGGCCAACGTCCTGACTTTC. It encodes CASSLRISGANVLTF.

The rearrangement uses TRBV6-1 and TRBJ1-1; no clear D. The CDR3 spans 13 residues. Germline V CDR1 and CDR2: MNHNS, SASEGT. Trimming removed 6 bases at V and 1 base at J, with 9 bases between. DNA of the CDR3: TGTGCCAGCAGCAAGCGGGAGAACACTGAAGCTTTCTTT. Protein product: CASSKRENTEAFF.

This clonotype was counted ten times or more. The J gene is TRBJ2-1, the V gene TRBV11-3; 7 positions match TRBD1. The junction had 7 bases not matched to a gene; V was cut back by 5 bases and J by 6 bases. The CDR3 is 14 amino acids. Germline CDR1 is SGHNT and CDR2 is YENEEA. The CDR3 DNA follows: TGTGCCAGCAGCCAATGGTCAGGGGGCAATGAGCAGTTCTTC. Protein product: CASSQWSGGNEQFF.

Regarding this clonotype: With a much larger clone just one base away, this may be a read error. The V call is TRBV5-5, the J call TRBJ2-1; D may match TRBD1 or TRBD2 (5 bases each). Germline CDR1 reads SGHKS; CDR2 reads YYEKEE (reference sequence). The CDR3 consists of 15 residues. V was clipped by 0 bases and J by 9 bases, with 16 bases between them. In DNA, the CDR3 is TGTGCCAGCAGCTTGGTTTACGGGGCGGCCCCTGAGCAGTTCTTC. Its translation: CASSLVYGAAPEQFF.

This clonotype showed up many times. This chain links TRBV9 with TRBJ1-6; no reliable D call. The CDR3 has 15 residues. CDR1 and CDR2 (germline): SGDLS, YYNGEE. The ends were cut back, 3 bases at V and 14 bases at J, with 21 bases in the middle. This CDR3 reads CASSGKSDYSGTLHF. CDR3 DNA: TGTGCCAGCAGCGGAAAGTCTGACTACTCCGGAACCCTCCACTTT.

This clonotype was seen many times. V gene TRBV19 combines with J gene TRBJ1-1; 7 bases map to TRBD1. The CDR3 is made up of 12 amino acids. CDR1 is LNHDA and CDR2 is SQIVND in the germline V gene (reference sequence). CDR3 sequence reads: CVEGTAYTEAFF. CDR3 DNA: TGTGTCGAGGGGACAGCTTACACTGAAGCTTTCTTT.

This clonotype was seen repeatedly, ten times or more. The chain joins TRBV2 to TRBJ2-2; no definite D call. This CDR3 has 13 amino acids. Germline CDR1 SNHLY, CDR2 FYNNEI. V was cut by 5 bases and J by 8 bases, with 12 bases left in between. The CDR3 nucleotides are TGTGCCAGCAGTTCTGATGGGCTGGGGGAGCTGTTTTTT. Encoded protein: CASSSDGLGELFF.

This clonotype occurred many times. V and J are TRBV20-1 and TRBJ2-7; TRBD2 agrees at 8 bases. Germline trimming cut 1 base from V and 3 bases from J; bases unmatched to any gene: 8. The CDR3 runs 15 residues. CDR1 is DFQATT and CDR2 is SNEGSKA in the germline V gene (reference sequence). The CDR3 here is CSARVSGGSNYEQYF. The CDR3 DNA reads as TGCAGTGCTAGAGTCTCGGGGGGGTCTAACTACGAGCAGTACTTC.

This clonotype was counted many times. The V gene is TRBV7-2, the J gene TRBJ2-3; 15 nucleotides agree with TRBD2. V lost 5 bases to trimming and J lost 2 bases; unmatched junction nucleotides: 5. CDR1 is SGHTA and CDR2 is FQGNSA in the germline V gene. The CDR3 is 17 residues long. The CDR3 DNA sequence: TGTGCCAGCAGCCGGACTAGCGGGAGGGCCATCACAGATACGCAGTATTTT. Translation: CASSRTSGRAITDTQYF.

In this sample, this clonotype turned up many times. The chain is built from TRBV5-1 and TRBJ1-1; D might be TRBD1 (6 bases). V was cut by 1 base and J by 7 bases, with 8 bases left in between. This CDR3 is 12 amino acids long. Germline assignment: CDR1 SGHRS and CDR2 YFSETQ. This CDR3 is CASSLKTGEAFF. The CDR3 DNA reads TGCGCCAGCAGCTTGAAGACAGGTGAAGCTTTCTTT.

There are many counts of this clonotype. The rearrangement joins TRBV3-1 to TRBJ2-3; 11 bases line up with TRBD2. CDR3 size: 20 residues. Trimming took 4 bases from V and 1 from J; bases not matched to a gene: 16. Looked up from germline, CDR1 is LGHDT and CDR2 is YNNKEL (reference sequence). This CDR3 is CASSPSEGTSGSGGTDTQYF. The CDR3 region has the DNA TGTGCCAGCAGCCCCTCCGAAGGGACTAGCGGCTCCGGGGGCACAGATACGCAGTATTTT.

This clonotype was counted at least ten times. The rearrangement joins TRBV20-1 to TRBJ2-7, with D maybe TRBD2 (6 bases). Trimming cost V 4 bases and J 0 bases, with 16 bases left between them. Germline V gene sequence: CDR1 DFQATT, CDR2 SNEGSKA (reference sequence). The CDR3 extends over 15 amino acids. The CDR3 nucleotides read TGCAGTGCTACTCAAGGGGCGGGGCGCTCCTACGAGCAGTACTTC. As protein: CSATQGAGRSYEQYF.

This clonotype was detected many times. For the CDR3, the DNA is TGTGCCAGCAGTTTAGTCCTAGCGGCCCACAATGAGCAGTTCTTC. Residues: CASSLVLAAHNEQFF. This rearrangement joins TRBV12-3 or TRBV12-4 to TRBJ2-1; 7 bases are a match to TRBD2. The CDR3 totals 15 residues. The J segment lost 5 bases and the V segment lost 1 base, leaving 5 bases of the junction unmatched.

The V call is TRBV18, the J call TRBJ1-1; D is unresolved. V shed 0 bases and J shed 3 bases, with 8 bases lying between them. Looked up from germline, CDR1 is KGHSH and CDR2 is LQKENI. The CDR3 is made up of 14 amino acids. Here the CDR3 reads CASSPPNTHTEAFF. In DNA form, the CDR3 reads TGTGCCAGCTCACCACCCAACACCCACACTGAAGCTTTCTTT.

The sample holds many counts of this clonotype. The chain combines TRBV12-3 or TRBV12-4 with TRBJ1-1; D may be TRBD1 (5 bases). The CDR3 covers 13 residues. Trimming took 6 bases from V and 8 from J, leaving 16 bases between them. DNA of the CDR3: TGTGCCAGCAGCCAGAGGGGTTCCCTAGAAGCTTTCTTT. Its protein product is CASSQRGSLEAFF.

This clonotype was observed at least ten times. The chain employs TRBV6-5 and TRBJ1-2; 7 bases agree with TRBD1. Trimming removed 6 bases from V and 7 bases from J; junction bases left unmatched: 14. The CDR3 spans 15 residues. Looked up from germline, CDR1 is MNHEY and CDR2 is SVGAGI. CDR3 nucleotides: TGTGCCAGCAGCCCACCAGGGGGGGGGGAAAGTGGCTACACCTTC. Protein product: CASSPPGGGESGYTF.